The 10 T cell receptor beta chains reported below all come from one sample, sequenced in a study of OX40 agonist ivuxolimab in advanced cancers. Sequencing was performed with immunoSEQ multiplex PCR; in TCRdb, only in-frame clones are kept and a portion is missing. Of fewer than 10,000 clones in the sample, around 92% were seen once. This specimen was CD4+ or CD8+ T cells sorted from blood, taken in a trial of the OX40 agonist ivuxolimab. The source of these receptors is an adult with an advanced solid tumor such as melanoma, head and neck, liver or kidney cancer.

The gene calls are TRBV7-3 and TRBJ2-1; a weak D match, TRBD2 (6 bases). The V end lost 1 base, the J end lost 10 bases, and 8 bases lay between the germline ends. In germline, CDR1 is SGHTA, CDR2 FQGTGA. The CDR3 is made up of 12 amino acids. The CDR3 is CASSLNAGEQFF. The DNA of the CDR3 is TGTGCCAGCAGCTTAAATGCGGGGGAGCAGTTCTTC.

The chain joins TRBV30 to TRBJ2-2; unclear D gene. The CDR3 is 13 residues long. Trimming stripped 4 bases from V and 2 bases from J, with 8 bases between. Germline V gene sequence: CDR1 GTSNPN, CDR2 SVGIG (reference sequence). In DNA, the CDR3 is TGTGCCTGGACCCGGGTTAACACCGGGGAGCTGTTTTTT. Protein product: CAWTRVNTGELFF.

The chain carries TRBV15 and TRBJ1-5; 7 bases align to TRBD1. Germline V gene sequence: CDR1 LNHNV, CDR2 YYDKDF (reference sequence). V dropped 1 base and J dropped 2; count of bases not matched to a gene: 8. This CDR3 is 17 amino acids long. The CDR3 DNA is TGTGCCACCAGCAGAGGGCAGGGGGAATTCGGCAATCAGCCCCAGCATTTT. Translation: CATSRGQGEFGNQPQHF. The whole variable domain, filled in from reference TRBV15 and TRBJ1-5, reads DAMVIQNPRYQVTQFGKPVTLSCSQTLNHNVMYWYQQKSSQAPKLLFHYYDKDFNNEADTPDNFQSRRPNTSFCFLDIRSPGLGDTAMYLCATSRGQGEFGNQPQHFGDGTRLSIL.

This chain links TRBV7-2 with TRBJ2-5, with D unclear. The V gene's germline CDR1 is SGHTA and CDR2 FQGNSA. The CDR3 contains 13 residues. The V end was cut by 1 base, the J end by 5 bases, with 8 bases between. The CDR3 nucleotides are TGTGCCAGCAGCTTAGAGGACCGGGAGACCCAGTACTTC. Amino acid sequence: CASSLEDRETQYF.

This clone is a singleton in its sample. This sequence joins TRBV7-8 and TRBJ2-2; 8 positions agree with TRBD2. The germline V gene has CDR1 SGHVS and CDR2 FQNEAQ. Trimming removed 10 bases from V and 0 bases from J; junction bases left unmatched: 16. This CDR3 is built from 18 residues. The CDR3 DNA follows: TGTGCCACGTCAGAAGTCCGGAGGGGACTAGCGAACACCGGGGAGCTGTTTTTT. Translating it yields CATSEVRRGLANTGELFF.

The chain joins TRBV18 to TRBJ2-3; 11 positions match TRBD2. From germline, CDR1 is KGHSH and CDR2 LQKENI. The CDR3 spans 18 residues. J was trimmed by 4 bases and V by 4 bases; bases with no gene match: 13. The chain's CDR3 is CASSQGFLIAGGPDTQYF. The CDR3 bases are TGTGCCAGCTCACAGGGCTTTCTCATAGCGGGAGGGCCAGATACGCAGTATTTT.

V gene TRBV11-2 combines with J gene TRBJ1-5; D unresolved. This CDR3 has 13 amino acids. Looked up from germline, CDR1 is SGHAT and CDR2 is FQNNGV. The germline V and J ends were trimmed by 5 bases and 0 bases, with 5 bases remaining between them. CDR3 DNA sequence: TGTGCCAGCAGCCAGTATAGCAATCAGCCCCAGCATTTT. This encodes CASSQYSNQPQHF. Full variable domain (remainder filled in from reference TRBV11-2 and TRBJ1-5): EAGVAQSPRYKIIEKRQSVAFWCNPISGHATLYWYQQILGQGPKLLIQFQNNGVVDDSQLPKDRFSAERLKGVDSTLKIQPAKLEDSAVYLCASSQYSNQPQHFGDGTRLSIL.

This rearrangement joins TRBV12-1 to TRBJ2-1; the D segment call TRBD2 is taken from the table without a DNA check. TRBV12-1 counts as a pseudogene. CDR3 size: 17 residues. The CDR3 DNA follows: TGTGCCAGCAGCTGGCGGAAAGGACTGGTTTCCTACAATGAGCAGTTCTTC. It specifies CASSWRKGLVSYNEQFF.

The genes are TRBV10-2 and TRBJ1-2; D uncertain. The length of the CDR3 is 13 residues. From germline, CDR1 is WSHSY and CDR2 SAAADI. Trimming cost V 6 bases and J 4 bases, with 12 bases left between them. The CDR3 sequence: CASRPGPSYGYTF. Written as DNA, the CDR3 is TGCGCCAGCAGACCCGGGCCAAGCTATGGCTACACCTTC.

The V and J genes are TRBV14 and TRBJ2-1, with 7 positions matching TRBD2. J was trimmed by 5 bases and V by 1 base; bases with no gene match: 11. The length of the CDR3 is 17 residues. CDR1 is SGHDN and CDR2 is FVKESK in the germline V gene. The CDR3 nucleotides read TGTGCCAGCAGCCAAGTTCGATGGGGAGGGAGGCACAATGAGCAGTTCTTC. Protein sequence: CASSQVRWGGRHNEQFF.